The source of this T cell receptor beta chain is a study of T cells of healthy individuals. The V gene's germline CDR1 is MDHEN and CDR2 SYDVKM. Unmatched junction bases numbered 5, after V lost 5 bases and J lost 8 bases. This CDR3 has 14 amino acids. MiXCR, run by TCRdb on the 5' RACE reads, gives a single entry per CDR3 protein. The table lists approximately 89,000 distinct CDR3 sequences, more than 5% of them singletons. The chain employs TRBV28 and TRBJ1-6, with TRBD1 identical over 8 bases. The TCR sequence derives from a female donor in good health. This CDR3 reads CASSPWTGHSPLHF. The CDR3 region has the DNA TGTGCCAGCAGTCCTTGGACAGGGCATTCACCCCTCCACTTT.